This note documents a single T cell receptor beta chain sequence. What antigen it recognizes has not been identified. Base qualities are missing; no much larger clone stands one base away. The trial excluded patients who had a history of autoimmune disease or who were on systemic immunosuppression. Peripheral blood for TCR sequencing was drawn from every dose cohort at baseline, at cycle 4 day 1 and at cycle 7 day 1. The samples were drawn from a first-in-human, open-label, multicenter phase I dose-escalation trial of ivuxolimab. Adults with locally advanced or metastatic melanoma, renal cell, hepatocellular, or head and neck squamous cell carcinoma were enrolled in the trial. Before TCR sequencing, CD4+ T cells and CD8+ T cells from peripheral blood were sorted into separate populations. For sequencing of the TCRbeta CDR3 region, genomic DNA was extracted from the sorted cells. TCRbeta CDR3 regions were sequenced using the immunoSEQ Assay. As stored in TCRdb, this immuneACCESS dataset retains in-frame rearrangements with V and J assigned. A fraction of the clones does not appear; measured against another copy, unresolved V genes explain less than half of the discrepancy, and the remainder lacks a known reason. In this sample the table shows more than 35,000 clones, 65% to 80% of which occur a single time. Roughly 10% of the sample comes from the top ten.

From the germline V gene (reference sequence), CDR1 is SEHNR and CDR2 is FQNEAQ. The trim is 4 bases for V and 3 bases for J, with a gap of 19 bases between the germline ends. The CDR3, cysteine through phenylalanine, is 17 amino acids long. The kept DNA is CDR3 alone, 51 bases in frame from the first base. These data come from a study of OX40 agonist ivuxolimab in advanced cancers. Concerning the study at large: Ivuxolimab was an agonistic, fully human IgG2 monoclonal antibody directed against OX40 (CD134), a costimulatory receptor. The paper describes the monotherapy dose-escalation part (N of about 57 patients) of the phase I trial of ivuxolimab. A male proportion of 82.7% and a mean age of 60 years, ranging from roughly 23 to 85, were recorded for the dose-escalation cohort. Intravenous ivuxolimab was administered to patients every 2 weeks at six dose levels: 0.01, 0.1, 0.3, 1.5, 3 and 10 mg/kg. Patients were allowed to have had prior anti-PD-1, anti-PD-L1 or anti-CTLA-4 therapy, and 40% of the dose-escalation patients had been treated with checkpoint inhibitors. Peripheral TCRbeta sequencing aimed to test whether ivuxolimab altered TCR sequence diversity and caused clonal T-cell expansion. Three dose-escalation patients achieved partial responses, one with hepatocellular carcinoma and two with cutaneous melanoma. Of the approximately 54 dose-escalation patients, hepatocellular carcinoma was present in approximately 20, melanoma in some 15, renal cell carcinoma in 9 and head and neck cancer in 9.

On the study overall, not on this receptor specifically: Partial responders in the 0.1-3.0 mg/kg groups had among the lowest normalized peripheral clonal expansion, especially among CD8+ T cells. At doses from 0.1 to 3.0 mg/kg, clonal expansion was seen in both CD4+ and CD8+ blood T cells between baseline and week 6. After ivuxolimab, CD8+ T cells had more expanded clones than CD4+ T cells on average. Low levels of normalized T-cell clonal expansion were also seen in some nonresponding patients. Which antigens the clonally expanded peripheral T cells were specific for was not determined.

This clonotype originated in an adult with an advanced solid tumor such as melanoma, head and neck, liver or kidney cancer. The sample here was CD4+ or CD8+ T cells sorted from blood, taken in a trial of the OX40 agonist ivuxolimab. The rearrangement joined TRBV7-9 to TRBJ2-1; a tentative D call is TRBD1 (6 bases match). The CDR3 is CASSWGPGQGYYNEQFF. The DNA sequence is given as TGTGCCAGCAGCTGGGGCCCTGGGCAGGGGTACTACAATGAGCAGTTCTTC.